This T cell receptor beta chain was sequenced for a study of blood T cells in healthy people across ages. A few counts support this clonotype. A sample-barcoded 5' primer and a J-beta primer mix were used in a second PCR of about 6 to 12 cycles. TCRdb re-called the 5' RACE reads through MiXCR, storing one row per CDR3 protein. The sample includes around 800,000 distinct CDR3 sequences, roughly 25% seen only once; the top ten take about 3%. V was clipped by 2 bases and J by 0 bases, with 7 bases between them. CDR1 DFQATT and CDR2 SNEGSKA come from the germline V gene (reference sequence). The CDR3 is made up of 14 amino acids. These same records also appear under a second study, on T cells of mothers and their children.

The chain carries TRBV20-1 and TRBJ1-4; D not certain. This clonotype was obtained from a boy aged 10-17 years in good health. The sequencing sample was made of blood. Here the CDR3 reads CSARPWATNEKLFF. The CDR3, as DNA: TGCAGTGCTAGACCCTGGGCAACTAATGAAAAACTGTTTTTT.